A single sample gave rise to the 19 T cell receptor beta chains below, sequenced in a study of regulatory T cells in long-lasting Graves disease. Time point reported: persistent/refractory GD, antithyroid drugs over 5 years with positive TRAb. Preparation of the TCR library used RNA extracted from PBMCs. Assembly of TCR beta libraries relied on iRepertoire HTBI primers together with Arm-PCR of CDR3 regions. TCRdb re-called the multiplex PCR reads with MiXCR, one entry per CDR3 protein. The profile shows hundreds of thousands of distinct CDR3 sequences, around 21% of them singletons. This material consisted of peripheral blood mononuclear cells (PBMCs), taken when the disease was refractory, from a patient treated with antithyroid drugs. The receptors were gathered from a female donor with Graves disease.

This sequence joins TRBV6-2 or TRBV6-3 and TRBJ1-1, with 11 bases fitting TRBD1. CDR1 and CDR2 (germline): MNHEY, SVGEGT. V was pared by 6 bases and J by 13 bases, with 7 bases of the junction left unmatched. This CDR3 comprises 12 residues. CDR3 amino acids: CASSTPGTGGFF. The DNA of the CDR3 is TGTGCCAGCAGCACCCCGGGGACAGGGGGTTTCTTT.

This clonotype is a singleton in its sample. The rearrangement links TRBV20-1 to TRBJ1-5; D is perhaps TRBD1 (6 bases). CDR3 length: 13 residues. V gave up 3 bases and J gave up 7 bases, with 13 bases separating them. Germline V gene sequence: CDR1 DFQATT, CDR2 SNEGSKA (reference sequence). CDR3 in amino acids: CSASDGGAQPQHF. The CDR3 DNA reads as TGCAGTGCTAGCGACGGGGGCGCGCAGCCCCAGCATTTT.

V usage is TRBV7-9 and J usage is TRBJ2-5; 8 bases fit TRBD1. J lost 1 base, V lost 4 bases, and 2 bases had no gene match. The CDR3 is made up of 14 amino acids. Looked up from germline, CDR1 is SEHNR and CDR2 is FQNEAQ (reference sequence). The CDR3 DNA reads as TGTGCCAGCAGCTGGGACAGGAGCCAAGAGACCCAGTACTTC. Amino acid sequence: CASSWDRSQETQYF.

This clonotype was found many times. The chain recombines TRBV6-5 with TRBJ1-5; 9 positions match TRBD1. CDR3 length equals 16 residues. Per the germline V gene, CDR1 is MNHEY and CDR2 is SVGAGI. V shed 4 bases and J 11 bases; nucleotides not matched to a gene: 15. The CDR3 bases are TGTGCCAGCAGTTCGACAGGGGGTAGGGTCCGTGTGGCCCAGCATTTT. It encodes CASSSTGGRVRVAQHF.

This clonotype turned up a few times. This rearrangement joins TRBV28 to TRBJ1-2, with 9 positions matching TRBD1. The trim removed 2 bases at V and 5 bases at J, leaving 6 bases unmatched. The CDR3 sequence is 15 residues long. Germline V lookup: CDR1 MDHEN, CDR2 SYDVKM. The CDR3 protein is CASSLGTGWNYGYTF. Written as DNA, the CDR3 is TGTGCCAGCAGTTTAGGGACAGGGTGGAATTATGGCTACACCTTC.

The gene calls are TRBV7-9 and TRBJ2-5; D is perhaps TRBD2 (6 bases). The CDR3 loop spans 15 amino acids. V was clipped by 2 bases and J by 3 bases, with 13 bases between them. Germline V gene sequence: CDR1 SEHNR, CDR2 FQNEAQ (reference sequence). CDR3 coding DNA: TGTGCCAGCAGCTTATTCCAGGGCGGGGAAGAGACCCAGTACTTC. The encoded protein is CASSLFQGGEETQYF.

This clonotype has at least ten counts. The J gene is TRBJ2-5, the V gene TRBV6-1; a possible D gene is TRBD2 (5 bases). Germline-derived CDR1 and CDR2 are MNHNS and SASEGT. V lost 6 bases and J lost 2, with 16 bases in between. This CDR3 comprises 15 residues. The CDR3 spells CASRDIAFGQETQYF. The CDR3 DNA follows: TGTGCCAGCAGGGATATAGCGTTCGGACAAGAGACCCAGTACTTC.

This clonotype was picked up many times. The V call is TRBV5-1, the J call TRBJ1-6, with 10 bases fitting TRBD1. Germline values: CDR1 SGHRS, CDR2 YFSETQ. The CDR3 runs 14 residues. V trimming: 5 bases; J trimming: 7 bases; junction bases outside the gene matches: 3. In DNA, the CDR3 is TGCGCCAGCAGGAAGGACAGGGGGAATTCACCCCTCCACTTT. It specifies CASRKDRGNSPLHF.

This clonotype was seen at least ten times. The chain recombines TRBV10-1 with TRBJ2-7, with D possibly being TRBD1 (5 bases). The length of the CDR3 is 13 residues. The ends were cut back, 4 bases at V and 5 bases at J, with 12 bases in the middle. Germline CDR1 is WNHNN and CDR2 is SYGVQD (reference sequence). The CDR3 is CASSGGGFHEQYF. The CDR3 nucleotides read TGCGCCAGCAGTGGGGGCGGTTTCCACGAGCAGTACTTC.

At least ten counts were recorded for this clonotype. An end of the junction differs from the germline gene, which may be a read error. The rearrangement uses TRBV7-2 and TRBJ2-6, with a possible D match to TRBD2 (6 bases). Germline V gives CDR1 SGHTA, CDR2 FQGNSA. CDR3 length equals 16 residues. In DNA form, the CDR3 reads TGTGCCATCAGCTTAGTGGGGGGAGCTGGGGCCAACGTCCTGACTTTC. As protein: CAISLVGGAGANVLTF.

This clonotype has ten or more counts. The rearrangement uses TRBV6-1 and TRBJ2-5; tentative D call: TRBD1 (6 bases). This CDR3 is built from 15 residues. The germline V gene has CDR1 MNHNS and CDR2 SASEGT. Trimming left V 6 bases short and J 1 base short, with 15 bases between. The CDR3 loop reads CASRNDRTRQETQYF. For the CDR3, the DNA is TGTGCCAGCAGAAATGACAGGACTCGCCAAGAGACCCAGTACTTC.

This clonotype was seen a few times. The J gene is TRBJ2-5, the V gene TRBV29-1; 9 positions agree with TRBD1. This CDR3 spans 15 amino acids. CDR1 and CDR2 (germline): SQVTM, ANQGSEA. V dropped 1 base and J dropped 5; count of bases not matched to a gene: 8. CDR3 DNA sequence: TGCAGCGTTGAAGGACAGGGGGGGTTGGGGGAGACCCAGTACTTC. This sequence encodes CSVEGQGGLGETQYF.

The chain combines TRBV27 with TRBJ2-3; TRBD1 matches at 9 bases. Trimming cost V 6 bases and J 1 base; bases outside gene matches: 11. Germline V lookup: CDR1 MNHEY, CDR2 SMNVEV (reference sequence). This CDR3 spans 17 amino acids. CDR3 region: CASSRDRVDYRTDTQYF. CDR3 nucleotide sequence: TGTGCCAGCAGCCGGGACAGGGTGGATTATCGCACAGATACGCAGTATTTT.

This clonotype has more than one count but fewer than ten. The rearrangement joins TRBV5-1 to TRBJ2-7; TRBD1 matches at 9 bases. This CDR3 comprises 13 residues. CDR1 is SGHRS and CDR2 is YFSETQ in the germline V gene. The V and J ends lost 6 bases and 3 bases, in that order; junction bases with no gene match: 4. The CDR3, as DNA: TGCGCCAGCACGGGACAGGGCCGCTACGAGCAGTACTTC. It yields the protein CASTGQGRYEQYF. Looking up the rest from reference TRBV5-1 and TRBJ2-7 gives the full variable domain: KAGVTQTPRYLIKTRGQQVTLSCSPISGHRSVSWYQQTPGQGLQFLFEYFSETQRNKGNFPGRFSGRQFSNSRSEMNVSTLELGDSALYLCASTGQGRYEQYFGPGTRLTVT.

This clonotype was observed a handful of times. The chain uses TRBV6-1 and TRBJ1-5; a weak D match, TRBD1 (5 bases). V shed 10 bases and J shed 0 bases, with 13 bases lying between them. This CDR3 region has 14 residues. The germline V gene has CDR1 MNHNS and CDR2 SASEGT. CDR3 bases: TGTGCCACCTCGGGGACCCGTAGCAATCAGCCCCAGCATTTT. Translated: CATSGTRSNQPQHF.

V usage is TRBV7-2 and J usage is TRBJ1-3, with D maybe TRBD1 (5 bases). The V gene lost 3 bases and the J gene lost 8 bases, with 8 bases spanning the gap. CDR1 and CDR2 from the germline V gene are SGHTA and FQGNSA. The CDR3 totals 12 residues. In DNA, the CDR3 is TGTGCCAGCAGCTTGGGGGGATACACCATATATTTT. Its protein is CASSLGGYTIYF.

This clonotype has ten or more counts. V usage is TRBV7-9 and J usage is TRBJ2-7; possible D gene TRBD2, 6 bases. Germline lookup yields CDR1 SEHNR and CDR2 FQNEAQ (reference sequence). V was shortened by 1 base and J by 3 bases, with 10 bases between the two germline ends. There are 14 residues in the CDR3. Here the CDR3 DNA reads TGTGCCAGCAGCTTAGGGGACTCCGTCTACGAGCAGTACTTC. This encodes CASSLGDSVYEQYF.

The CDR3 coding sequence is TGTGCCAGCACCTCCGGGACAGAGTCCTACGAGCAGTACTTC. As protein: CASTSGTESYEQYF. V usage is TRBV2 and J usage is TRBJ2-7, with 7 bases that match TRBD1. V shed 7 bases and J 1 base; nucleotides not matched to a gene: 7. CDR3 length: 14 amino acids. Germline V gene lookup returns CDR1 SNHLY and CDR2 FYNNEI.

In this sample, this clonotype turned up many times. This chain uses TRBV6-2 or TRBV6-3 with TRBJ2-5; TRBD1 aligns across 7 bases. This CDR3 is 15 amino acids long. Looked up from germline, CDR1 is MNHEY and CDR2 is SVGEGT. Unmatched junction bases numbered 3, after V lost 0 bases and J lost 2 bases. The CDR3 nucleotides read TGTGCCAGCAGTTACTCAACAGGGGTACAAGAGACCCAGTACTTC. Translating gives CASSYSTGVQETQYF.